The clone carrying this T cell receptor (beta chain) appeared many times. Antigen: not known. The CDR3 sequence is 17 residues long. With 0 bases removed from V and 0 bases from J, the gap between germline ends came to 15 bases. Germline CDR1 reads SGHRS; CDR2 reads YFSETQ. Amplified TCR beta CDR3 regions were obtained using RNA transcripts as template. The authors performed first-round RT-PCR with HTBI primers and then a second-round multiplex PCR. Using its own MiXCR run on the multiplex PCR reads, TCRdb lists one record per CDR3 protein. The repertoire has about 400,000 distinct CDR3 sequences, 15% to 20% of them found once; the top ten carry around 1.6%. Clinical symptoms, serum thyroxine, TRAb, thyroid ultrasound and orbital computed tomography formed the basis of diagnosis. The entry originates in a study of Graves' ophthalmopathy and Graves' hyperthyroidism. General observations from the study: The 13-signature model separated ophthalmopathy from stable hyperthyroidism at almost 90% sensitivity and roughly 83% specificity. Sensitivity reached roughly 71% and specificity 72.22% when the model predicted ophthalmopathy progression. Detected in blood as well were most expanded thyroid clonotypes with frequency above 0.001.

The sequence was collected from a woman under 30 with Graves' ophthalmopathy. What was sequenced was peripheral blood. The rearrangement joins TRBV5-1 to TRBJ1-1; D gene ambiguous. The CDR3 region has the DNA TGCGCCAGCAGCTTGGGTGGGAGGGCGGCACTGAACACTGAAGCTTTCTTT. Its translation is CASSLGGRAALNTEAFF.